The sample holds a few counts of the clone carrying this T cell receptor beta chain. No antigen is known for it. A read error may produce the germline difference seen at one junction end. This record belongs to a study of blood T cells in healthy people across ages. Study outcomes and limitations: Percentage of naive T cells showed a strong correlation with TCR beta diversity. Relative to aged donors, long-lived donors carried more naive CD4+ cells and displayed higher diversity.

The donors, aged roughly 6 to 95, were healthy Caucasians from Russia. Sample-barcoded 5' priming and a J-beta primer mix drove a second PCR of 7 to 11 cycles. One entry per CDR3 protein results from TCRdb running MiXCR on the 5' RACE reads. The repertoire has roughly 1.6 million distinct CDR3 sequences, roughly 30% of them found once; the top ten carry about 11%. In germline, CDR1 is LGHDT, CDR2 YNNKEL (reference sequence). This CDR3 has 13 amino acids. This sequence originates from a woman in her thirties in good health. The sample taken for sequencing was blood. V and J are TRBV3-1 and TRBJ1-5, with D tentatively TRBD1 (5 bases). The CDR3: CASSQGGTQLQHF. The CDR3 DNA reads TGTGCCAGCAGCCAGGGGGGGACTCAGCTCCAGCATTTT. The full variable domain, completed using reference TRBV3-1 and TRBJ1-5, is DTAVSQTPKYLVTQMGNDKSIKCEQNLGHDTMYWYKQDSKKFLKIMFSYNNKELIINETVPNRFSPKSPDKAHLNLHINSLELGDSAVYFCASSQGGTQLQHFGDGTRLSIL.